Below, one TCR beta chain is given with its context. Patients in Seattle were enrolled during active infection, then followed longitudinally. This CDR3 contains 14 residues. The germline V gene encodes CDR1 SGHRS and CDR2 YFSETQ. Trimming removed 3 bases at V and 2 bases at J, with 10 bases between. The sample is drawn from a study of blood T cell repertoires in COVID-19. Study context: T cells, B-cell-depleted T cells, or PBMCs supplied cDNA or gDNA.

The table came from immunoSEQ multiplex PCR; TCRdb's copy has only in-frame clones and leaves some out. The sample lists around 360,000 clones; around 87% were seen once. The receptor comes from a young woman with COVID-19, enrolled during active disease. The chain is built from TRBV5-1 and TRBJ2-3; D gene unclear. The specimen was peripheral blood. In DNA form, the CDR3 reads TGCGCCAGCAGCTCTGACACTCACACAGATACGCAGTATTTT. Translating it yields CASSSDTHTDTQYF.